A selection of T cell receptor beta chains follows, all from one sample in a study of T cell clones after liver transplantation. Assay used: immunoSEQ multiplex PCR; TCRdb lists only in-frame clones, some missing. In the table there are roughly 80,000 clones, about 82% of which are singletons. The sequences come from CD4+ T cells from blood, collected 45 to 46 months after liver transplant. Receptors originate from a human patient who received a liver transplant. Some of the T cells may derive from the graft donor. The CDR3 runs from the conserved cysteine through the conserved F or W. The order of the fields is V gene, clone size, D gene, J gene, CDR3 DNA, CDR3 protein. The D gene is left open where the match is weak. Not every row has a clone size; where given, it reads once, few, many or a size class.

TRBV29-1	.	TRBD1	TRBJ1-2	TGCAGCGCCCAAGACAGGGTGGGTAGGGGCTACACCTTC	CSAQDRVGRGYTF
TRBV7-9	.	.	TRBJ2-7	TGTGCCAGCAGCTCGGGTAGCAACCCCTACGAGCAGTACTTC	CASSSGSNPYEQYF
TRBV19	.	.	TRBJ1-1	TGTGCCAGTACACTTTACGGGACTGAAGCTTTCTTT	CASTLYGTEAFF
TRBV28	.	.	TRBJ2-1	TGTGCCAGCAGTCGCCCAGACCGTCACAATGAGCAGTTCTTC	CASSRPDRHNEQFF
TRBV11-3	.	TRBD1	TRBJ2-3	TGTGCCAGCAGTACGGGACAGGGGAAGTCAGATACGCAGTATTTT	CASSTGQGKSDTQYF
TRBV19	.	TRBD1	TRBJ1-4	TGTGCCAGTAGTAGACAGGGGGATCCTGAAAAACTGTTTTTT	CASSRQGDPEKLFF
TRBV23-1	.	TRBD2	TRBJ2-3	TGCGCCAGCAGTCAATTAATAAGGACTAGCGGGAGGGTGGTAGATAGCACAGATACGCAGTATTTT	CASSQLIRTSGRVVDSTDTQYF
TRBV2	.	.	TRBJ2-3	TGTGCCAGCACCTCTTACTCCTACGCAGATACGCAGTATTTT	CASTSYSYADTQYF
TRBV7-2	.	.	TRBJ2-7	TGTGCCAGCAGCCACAGGGAGAGGGGACGCTACGAGCAGTACTTC	CASSHRERGRYEQYF
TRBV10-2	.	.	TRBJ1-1	TGCGCCAGCAGTGATCAGGGTGAGGACACTGAAGCTTTCTTT	CASSDQGEDTEAFF
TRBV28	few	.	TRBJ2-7	TGTGCCAGCAGTTTAAACCCGGGCCGGATTACCTACGAGCAGTACTTC	CASSLNPGRITYEQYF
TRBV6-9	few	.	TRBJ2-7	TGTGCCAGCACTCTAGGTCCCTACGAGCAGTACTTC	CASTLGPYEQYF
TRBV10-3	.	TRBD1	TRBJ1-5	TGTGCCATCAGCTGGACAGGGGCTGGCAATCAGCCCCAGCATTTT	CAISWTGAGNQPQHF
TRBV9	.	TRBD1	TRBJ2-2	TGTGCCAGCAGCGCACAGGGGACCGGGGAGCTGTTTTTT	CASSAQGTGELFF
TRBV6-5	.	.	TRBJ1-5	TGTGCCAGCAGGGGCTGGAATCAGCCCCAGCATTTT	CASRGWNQPQHF
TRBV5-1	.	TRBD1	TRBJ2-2	TGCGCCAGCAGCTTGGGGACAGGGGGCTCAGCCGGGGAGCTGTTTTTT	CASSLGTGGSAGELFF
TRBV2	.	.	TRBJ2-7	TGTGCCAGCAGTTGGTCAGACTACGAGCAGTACTTC	CASSWSDYEQYF
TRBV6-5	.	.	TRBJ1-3	TGTGCCAGCAGTCCTACAGGGAGCTCTGGAAACACCATATATTTT	CASSPTGSSGNTIYF
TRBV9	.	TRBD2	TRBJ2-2	TGTGCCAGCAGCGGGTGGGAGGGAGCCGGGGAGCTGTTTTTT	CASSGWEGAGELFF
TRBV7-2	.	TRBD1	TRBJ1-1	TGTGCCAGCAGCTCCCGCAGGGGGCCAGGTAACACTGAAGCTTTCTTT	CASSSRRGPGNTEAFF
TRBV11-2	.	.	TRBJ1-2	TGTGCCAGCAGAACCTGGACAGCCTATGGCTACACCTTC	CASRTWTAYGYTF
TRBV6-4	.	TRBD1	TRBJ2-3	TGTGCCAGCAGTGACGTTGGGGGGACAGGGCCCACAGATACGCAGTATTTT	CASSDVGGTGPTDTQYF
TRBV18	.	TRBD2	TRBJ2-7	TGTGCCAGCTCACCACGACTAGCGGGCCACCTCTACGAGCAGTACTTC	CASSPRLAGHLYEQYF
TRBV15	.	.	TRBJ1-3	TGTGCCACCAGCAGAGATCCCGCAGCTGGAAACACCATATATTTT	CATSRDPAAGNTIYF
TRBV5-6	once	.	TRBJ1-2	TGTGCCAGCAGCTTAGGCCCGTCCAATTTTTATGGCTACACCTTC	CASSLGPSNFYGYTF
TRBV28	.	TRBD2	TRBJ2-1	TGTGCCAGCAGTTTAAGCGGGAGGGGAAATGAGCAGTTCTTC	CASSLSGRGNEQFF
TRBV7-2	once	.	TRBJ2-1	TGTGCCAGCAGCCTTGGGGGTCATACGGGGGAGCAGTTCTTC	CASSLGGHTGEQFF
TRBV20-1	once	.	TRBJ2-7	TGCAGTGCGCAGTCCTACGAGCAGTACTTC	CSAQSYEQYF
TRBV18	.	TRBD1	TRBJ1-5	TGTGCCAGCTCAGGACAGGGAAGCAATCAGCCCCAGCATTTT	CASSGQGSNQPQHF
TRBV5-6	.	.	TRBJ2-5	TGTGCCAGCAGCTTGCTCAGGGCCCTATCTCAAGAGACCCAGTACTTC	CASSLLRALSQETQYF
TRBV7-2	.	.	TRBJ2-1	TGTGCCAGCAGCTTCCTCAGCTCCTACAATGAGCAGTTCTTC	CASSFLSSYNEQFF
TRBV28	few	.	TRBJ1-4	TGTGCCAGCAGTTTAGGTCTAACCCGGGAAAATGAAAAACTGTTTTTT	CASSLGLTRENEKLFF